This T cell receptor (beta chain) was found in a study of blood T cell repertoires in COVID-19. The CDR3 spans 13 residues. V was shortened by 5 bases and J by 5 bases, with 9 bases between the two germline ends. Per germline, CDR1 LNHNV and CDR2 YYDKDF (reference sequence). Sequenced by immunoSEQ multiplex PCR; TCRdb stores in-frame clones only, minus some. Of 100,000 or so clones listed, 70% to 80% were seen once; the top ten hold roughly a third. Input material: peripheral blood. The chain has TRBV15 and TRBJ1-4, with D hard to call. This TCR came from a man aged 70-80 years with active or convalescent COVID-19. The CDR3 nucleotides are TGTGCCACCAGCCGAGGACTCAATGAAAAACTGTTTTTT. Translated: CATSRGLNEKLFF.